This is a list of T cell receptor beta chains from one sample in a study of tumor-infiltrating lymphocytes in localized non-small cell lung cancer. Libraries were prepared by immunoSEQ multiplex PCR; TCRdb keeps only in-frame clonotypes and omits some of them. Of some 15,000 clones in the sample, around 78% were seen once. Sequencing was carried out using lung tumor tissue. The receptor source for this set is a human donor with non-small cell lung cancer. Each CDR3 is given with its conserved first and last residue. D genes are given only for firm matches. Where a row states a size, it is once, few, many or the class of an expanded clone; other rows omit it.

D gene | CDR3 length | J gene | V gene | clone size | CDR3 DNA | CDR3 protein
- | 14 | TRBJ2-7 | TRBV7-8 | few | TGTGCCAGCAGCTTAGTGGCGGGGAGCTACGAGCAGTACTTC | CASSLVAGSYEQYF
- | 14 | TRBJ2-7 | TRBV10-2 | - | TGCGCCAGCAGCGACCTCGTTAAAGAGTACGAGCAGTACTTC | CASSDLVKEYEQYF
- | 15 | TRBJ1-4 | TRBV6-1 | - | TGTGCCAGCAGTGATAATGTGTCGGAAAATGAAAAACTGTTTTTT | CASSDNVSENEKLFF
TRBD2 | 16 | TRBJ2-3 | TRBV4-1 | - | TGCGCCAGCAGCCGTACTAGCGGGGGGGTAGCAGATACGCAGTATTTT | CASSRTSGGVADTQYF
- | 13 | TRBJ2-7 | TRBV6-5 | - | TGTGCCAGCAGTCCCGGGGGCACCTACGAGCAGTACTTC | CASSPGGTYEQYF
TRBD1 | 14 | TRBJ1-2 | TRBV6-5 | - | TGTGCCAGCAGTGAAATGGGACAGCCTTCTGGCTACACCTTC | CASSEMGQPSGYTF
TRBD1 | 13 | TRBJ1-2 | TRBV2 | - | TGTGCCAGCAGAGTACAGGGGGCTAATGGCTACACCTTC | CASRVQGANGYTF
- | 14 | TRBJ2-7 | TRBV6-5 | - | TGTGCCAGCAGACCGGACGGAACCTCCTACGAGCAGTACTTC | CASRPDGTSYEQYF
- | 13 | TRBJ2-3 | TRBV29-1 | - | TGCAGCGTGAACAGGGAAGGCACAGATACGCAGTATTTT | CSVNREGTDTQYF
TRBD2 | 14 | TRBJ2-7 | TRBV5-1 | - | TGCGCCAGCAGGGTAGCGGGGGTCGCCTACGAGCAGTACTTC | CASRVAGVAYEQYF
- | 14 | TRBJ1-5 | TRBV7-8 | few | TGTGCCAGCAGCTTAGCCAGCACCGGGACGGCCCAGCATTTT | CASSLASTGTAQHF
- | 15 | TRBJ2-7 | TRBV9 | once | TGTGCCAGCAGCGTAAGACCAGGGACGACCTACGAGCAGTACTTC | CASSVRPGTTYEQYF
- | 13 | TRBJ2-7 | TRBV5-4 | - | TGTGCCAGCAGCTCCGGGAGAGACTACGAGCAGTACTTC | CASSSGRDYEQYF
- | 13 | TRBJ1-1 | TRBV19 | - | TGTGCCAGTAGTACGGACGGGGACACTGAAGCTTTCTTT | CASSTDGDTEAFF
TRBD1 | 14 | TRBJ1-2 | TRBV5-1 | - | TGCGCCAGCAGCTCAGGACAGGGAGGTTTTGGCTACACCTTC | CASSSGQGGFGYTF
- | 13 | TRBJ1-5 | TRBV6-1 | - | TGTGCCAGCGTCAGCTATAGCAATCAGCCCCAGCATTTT | CASVSYSNQPQHF
- | 15 | TRBJ1-5 | TRBV5-8 | - | TGTGCCAGCAGCTTTTACAGGGTAGGCAATCAGCCCCAGCATTTT | CASSFYRVGNQPQHF
- | 14 | TRBJ1-2 | TRBV7-9 | - | TGTGCCAGCAGCTTAAGTGGGTCCACCTATGGCTACACCTTC | CASSLSGSTYGYTF
- | 15 | TRBJ1-5 | TRBV7-9 | once | TGTGCCAGCAGCCATACTGAGGGGGGCGATCAGCCCCAGCATTTT | CASSHTEGGDQPQHF
- | 14 | TRBJ2-2 | TRBV5-5 | - | TGTGCCAGCAGCTTGGGTGGGAACACCGGGGAGCTGTTTTTT | CASSLGGNTGELFF
- | 12 | TRBJ1-2 | TRBV6-4 | - | TGTGCCAGCAGTGTTGACGCGAGGAAGTTCACCTTC | CASSVDARKFTF
TRBD1 | 15 | TRBJ1-1 | TRBV19 | - | TGTGCCAGTAGTGGTACAGGGGGCGCGGGGACTGAAGCTTTCTTT | CASSGTGGAGTEAFF
- | 14 | TRBJ2-7 | TRBV5-4 | few | TGTGCCAGCAGCTGGGGTTTGGGGCTCGACGAGCAGTACTTC | CASSWGLGLDEQYF
TRBD2 | 14 | TRBJ2-1 | TRBV6-1 | - | TGTGCCATCCAGCGGGAGTACTATTACAATGAGCAGTTCTTC | CAIQREYYYNEQFF
TRBD2 | 16 | TRBJ2-3 | TRBV6-6 | - | TGTGCCAGCAGTGGATGGGGACTAGCGGGAACAGATACGCAGTATTTT | CASSGWGLAGTDTQYF